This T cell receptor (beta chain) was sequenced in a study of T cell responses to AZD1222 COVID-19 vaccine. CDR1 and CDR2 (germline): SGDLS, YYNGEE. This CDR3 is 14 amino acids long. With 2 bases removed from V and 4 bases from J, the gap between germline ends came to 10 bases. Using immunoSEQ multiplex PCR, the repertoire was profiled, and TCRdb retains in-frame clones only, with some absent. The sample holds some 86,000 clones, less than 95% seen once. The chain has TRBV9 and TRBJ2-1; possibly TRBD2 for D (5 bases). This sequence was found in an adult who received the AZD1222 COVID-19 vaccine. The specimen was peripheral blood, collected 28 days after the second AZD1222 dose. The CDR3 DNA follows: TGTGCCAGCAGCGTGATCCCGGGATACAATGAGCAGTTCTTC. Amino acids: CASSVIPGYNEQFF.